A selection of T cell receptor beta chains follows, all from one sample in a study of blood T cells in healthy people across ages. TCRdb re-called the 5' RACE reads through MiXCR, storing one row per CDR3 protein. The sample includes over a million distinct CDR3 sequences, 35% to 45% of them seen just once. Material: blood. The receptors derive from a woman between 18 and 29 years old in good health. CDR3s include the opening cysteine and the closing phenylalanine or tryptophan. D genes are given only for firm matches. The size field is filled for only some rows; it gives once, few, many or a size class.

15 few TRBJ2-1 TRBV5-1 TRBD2 CASSLWVSGGNEQFF TGCGCCAGCAGCTTGTGGGTGAGCGGGGGAAATGAGCAGTTCTTC
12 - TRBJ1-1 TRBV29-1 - CSVLPMNTEAFF TGCAGCGTTTTACCGATGAACACTGAAGCTTTCTTT
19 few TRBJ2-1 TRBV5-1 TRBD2 CASSHGGRLALSSYNEQFF TGCGCCAGCAGCCATGGAGGGCGACTAGCGCTTAGCTCCTACAATGAGCAGTTCTTC
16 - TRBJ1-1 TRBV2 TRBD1 CASRSLGTGTNTEAFF TGTGCCAGCAGAAGTTTGGGGACAGGGACGAACACTGAAGCTTTCTTT
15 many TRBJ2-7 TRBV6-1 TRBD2 CASSEASGSSYEQYF TGTGCCAGCAGTGAAGCTAGCGGGAGCTCCTACGAGCAGTACTTC
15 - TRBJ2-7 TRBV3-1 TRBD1 CASSPGTGGTYEQYF TGTGCCAGCAGCCCCGGGACAGGGGGAACCTACGAGCAGTACTTC
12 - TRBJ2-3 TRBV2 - CASGVLSDTQYF TGTGCCAGCGGGGTTTTGTCAGATACGCAGTATTTT
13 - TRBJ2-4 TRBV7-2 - CAGSLQGGHEQYF TGTGCCGGCAGCTTGCAAGGTGGGCATGAGCAGTACTTC
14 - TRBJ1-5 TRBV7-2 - CASSVLQVQQPQHF TGTGCCAGCAGCGTATTACAGGTACAACAGCCCCAGCATTTT
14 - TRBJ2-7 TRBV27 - CASGDGARSYEQYF TGTGCCAGCGGAGACGGGGCGCGGTCCTACGAGCAGTACTTC
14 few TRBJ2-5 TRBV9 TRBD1 CASSDDRGVETQYF TGTGCCAGCAGCGACGACAGGGGTGTGGAGACCCAGTACTTC
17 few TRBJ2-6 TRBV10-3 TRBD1 CAIRPGQSYSGANVLTF TGTGCCATCAGACCGGGACAGTCCTACTCTGGGGCCAACGTCCTGACTTTC
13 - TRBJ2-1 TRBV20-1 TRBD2 CSASGGRLNEQFF TGCAGTGCTAGTGGCGGGAGGTTAAATGAGCAGTTCTTC
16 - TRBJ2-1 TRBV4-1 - CASSHYDRGRYNEQFF TGCGCCAGCAGCCATTACGACCGGGGACGCTACAATGAGCAGTTCTTC
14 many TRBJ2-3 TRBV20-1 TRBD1 CSASTGTDPDTQYF TGCAGTGCTTCCACCGGGACAGACCCAGATACGCAGTATTTT